What follows are 14 T cell receptor beta chains derived from one specimen sequenced in a study of blood T cell repertoires in COVID-19. Sequencing was performed with immunoSEQ multiplex PCR; in TCRdb, only in-frame clones are kept and a portion is missing. This table has about 56,000 clones, 80% to 90% appearing once. The sample comprised peripheral blood. The receptors were sampled from a woman aged 80 or over with acute or convalescent COVID-19.

This clone appeared a single time. The chain is built from TRBV19 and TRBJ1-4, with unresolved D. This CDR3 region has 14 residues. Trimming left V 7 bases short and J 8 bases short, with 17 bases between. Germline assignment: CDR1 LNHDA and CDR2 SQIVND (reference sequence). The CDR3 here is CASKTGSGGEKLFF. The CDR3 DNA is TGTGCCAGTAAGACGGGGTCTGGAGGGGAAAAACTGTTTTTT.

The V and J genes are TRBV19 and TRBJ2-7, with TRBD1 matching over 11 bases. The CDR3 contains 14 residues. V lost 3 bases, J lost 5 bases, and 3 bases stayed unmatched. Looked up from germline, CDR1 is LNHDA and CDR2 is SQIVND (reference sequence). DNA for the CDR3: TGTGCCAGTAGTATCCGGACAGGGGGCCACGAGCAGTACTTC. It is translated as CASSIRTGGHEQYF.

This sequence joins TRBV19 and TRBJ1-5; D possibly corresponds to TRBD1 (6 bases). Germline V CDR1 and CDR2: LNHDA, SQIVND (reference sequence). The CDR3 covers 13 residues. The germline V and J ends were trimmed by 10 bases and 4 bases, with 14 bases remaining between them. Here the CDR3 reads CATSGVRNQPQHF. Written as DNA, the CDR3 is TGTGCCACTTCAGGGGTACGAAATCAGCCCCAGCATTTT.

The chain combines TRBV5-1 with TRBJ1-3, with 9 bases that match TRBD1. Germline trimming cut 2 bases from V and 2 bases from J; bases unmatched to any gene: 2. CDR3 length: 15 amino acids. CDR1 and CDR2 from the germline V gene are SGHRS and YFSETQ. CDR3 loop: CASSLQGATGNTIYF. In DNA form, the CDR3 reads TGCGCCAGCAGCTTACAGGGGGCCACTGGAAACACCATATATTTT.

The rearrangement uses TRBV11-2 and TRBJ1-1; no reliable D call. The germline CDR1 and CDR2 sequences are SGHAT and FQNNGV. The length of the CDR3 is 10 residues. V dropped 7 bases and J dropped 5 bases, with 5 bases sitting between them. The CDR3 DNA reads as TGTGCCAGCACCAAAACTGAAGCTTTCTTT. This encodes CASTKTEAFF.

V usage is TRBV3-1 (or the pseudogene TRBV3-2) and J usage is TRBJ1-6; 9 positions match TRBD1. Trimming took 4 bases from V and 6 from J; bases not matched to a gene: 4. This CDR3 is 15 amino acids long. The germline CDR1 and CDR2 sequences are LGHDT and YNNKEL (reference sequence). The CDR3 DNA is TGTGCCAGCAGCCCCACACAGGGGGCTAATTCACCCCTCCACTTT. It yields the protein CASSPTQGANSPLHF.

V is TRBV27 and J is TRBJ1-1; D is perhaps TRBD1 (6 bases). The CDR3 is made up of 13 amino acids. CDR1 and CDR2 from the germline V gene are MNHEY and SMNVEV (reference sequence). V lost 8 bases and J 8 bases, leaving 18 bases between the germline ends. CDR3 sequence (DNA): TGTGCCAGCTACCCCGGCGGGGGCGGGGAAGCTTTCTTT. This sequence encodes CASYPGGGGEAFF.

V usage is TRBV6-5 and J usage is TRBJ1-2, with D unclear. The germline V gene has CDR1 MNHEY and CDR2 SVGAGI. The CDR3 has 12 amino acids. Trimming took off 0 bases at V and 10 bases at J, with 9 bases between the two ends. Here the CDR3 reads CASSYSNGFYTF. In DNA form, the CDR3 reads TGTGCCAGCAGTTACTCGAACGGTTTCTACACCTTC.

CDR3 protein: CATSRGTGHMNTEAFF. CDR3 nucleotides: TGTGCCACCAGCAGAGGTACGGGACACATGAACACTGAAGCTTTCTTT. The genes are TRBV15 and TRBJ1-1, with TRBD1 as a possible D gene (6 bases). The CDR3 is made up of 16 amino acids. The germline gives CDR1 LNHNV, CDR2 YYDKDF (reference sequence). The germline V and J ends were trimmed by 1 base and 0 bases, with 12 bases remaining between them.

The chain joins TRBV6-5 to TRBJ2-7; 7 bases line up with TRBD1. Germline-derived CDR1 and CDR2 are MNHEY and SVGAGI. There are 12 residues in the CDR3. Trimming took 10 bases from V and 3 from J; bases not matched to a gene: 6. The CDR3 spells CATSGQLYEQYF. The CDR3 coding sequence is TGTGCCACCTCGGGACAGCTCTACGAGCAGTACTTC.

This clone has just one count. The rearrangement links TRBV6-1 to TRBJ2-2, with D possibly being TRBD2 (6 bases). The germline gives CDR1 MNHNS, CDR2 SASEGT. This CDR3 contains 15 residues. Trimming took off 4 bases at V and 4 bases at J, with 13 bases between the two ends. The CDR3: CASSAQGGGTGELFF. The CDR3 coding sequence is TGTGCCAGCAGTGCCCAGGGAGGAGGCACCGGGGAGCTGTTTTTT.

V is TRBV5-6 and J is TRBJ2-3; TRBD2 agrees at 7 bases. V gave up 6 bases and J gave up 4 bases; unmatched junction bases: 5. This CDR3 spans 13 amino acids. Germline V gene data show CDR1 as SGHDT and CDR2 as YYEEEE. CDR3 DNA sequence: TGTGCCAGCACCCTGGGGGGGTCAGATACGCAGTATTTT. It specifies CASTLGGSDTQYF.

The table lists this clone with a few counts. The chain is built from TRBV5-1 and TRBJ1-3, with D possibly TRBD1 on 6 matching bases. Germline V gene lookup returns CDR1 SGHRS and CDR2 YFSETQ. The CDR3 totals 14 residues. Trimming left V 0 bases short and J 7 bases short, with 11 bases between. CDR3 region: CASSLGTAPNTIYF. The CDR3 DNA sequence: TGCGCCAGCAGCTTGGGGACAGCACCCAACACCATATATTTT.

The chain is built from TRBV14 and TRBJ1-3; no definite D call. Germline V CDR1 and CDR2: SGHDN, FVKESK. The CDR3 runs 15 residues. With 4 bases removed from V and 0 bases from J, the gap between germline ends came to 10 bases. The CDR3 DNA reads TGTGCCAGCAGCCCGGGAGGGAGCTCTGGAAACACCATATATTTT. Amino acids: CASSPGGSSGNTIYF. Using reference TRBV14 and TRBJ1-3 for the parts outside the CDR3, the full variable domain is EAGVTQFPSHSVIEKGQTVTLRCDPISGHDNLYWYRRVMGKEIKFLLHFVKESKQDESGMPNNRFLAERTGGTYSTLKVQPAELEDSGVYFCASSPGGSSGNTIYFGEGSWLTVV.